This passage covers 25 T cell receptor beta chains from one sample sequenced in a study of a mutant IDH1 vaccine in newly diagnosed glioma. No antigen has been assigned to these receptors. TCRdb's table, derived via immunoSEQ multiplex PCR, lists solely in-frame clones and lacks some. The top ten clones hold about 3.1% of a sample with approximately 57,000 clones, less than 85% of them seen once. Time point denoted: week 5, during vaccination. The content of each vaccine dose was 300 ug of mutant IDH1 20-mer peptide, and topical imiquimod accompanied it. Here the sequenced sample was PBMCs, taken from a glioma patient whose treatment included an IDH1 peptide vaccine. The receptor set was obtained from a woman younger than 30 with glioma. Some clones in this sample may be carry-over from other donors' samples.

The chain employs TRBV6-5 and TRBJ2-3; the D gene could be TRBD1 or TRBD2 (5 bases each). The germline CDR1 and CDR2 sequences are MNHEY and SVGAGI. Between the trimmed V and J ends, which lost 6 bases and 2 bases, there was a span of 9 bases. This CDR3 contains 13 residues. CDR3 DNA: TGTGCCAGCAGGAGAGGGGCCACAGATACGCAGTATTTT. This sequence encodes CASRRGATDTQYF.

The V call is TRBV10-3, the J call TRBJ2-5; 8 bases match TRBD2. V lost 8 bases, J lost 3 bases, and 11 bases stayed unmatched. Germline V gives CDR1 ENHRY, CDR2 SYGVKD. This CDR3 has 15 amino acids. The CDR3 DNA reads TGTGCCATCGGGGGAGGACTAGCCTCGAAAGAGACCCAGTACTTC. This encodes CAIGGGLASKETQYF.

The V and J genes are TRBV4-1 and TRBJ1-2; D uncertain. CDR1 and CDR2 (germline): MGHRA, YSYEKL. Trimming took off 0 bases at V and 8 bases at J, with 13 bases between the two ends. The CDR3 runs 14 residues. In DNA, the CDR3 is TGCGCCAGCAGCCAAGATATGGGGTGGAAGGGCTACACCTTC. This sequence encodes CASSQDMGWKGYTF.

The chain is built from TRBV5-1 and TRBJ2-1; possibly TRBD2 for D (6 bases). Per germline, CDR1 SGHRS and CDR2 YFSETQ. The CDR3 length is 17 residues. Deletions cut 4 bases from V and 9 bases from J, with 26 bases between. The CDR3 coding sequence is TGCGCCAGCAGCCTGCAGCCCCGGGTGCTGGGGGGTGGTGAGCAGTTCTTC. Translating gives CASSLQPRVLGGGEQFF.

This clone appeared a single time. The genes are TRBV20-1 and TRBJ2-2; D gene ambiguous. Germline V CDR1 and CDR2: DFQATT, SNEGSKA (reference sequence). Trimming stripped 3 bases from V and 8 bases from J, with 7 bases between. The CDR3 loop spans 11 amino acids. CDR3 sequence: CSARGLGELFF. CDR3 nucleotide sequence: TGCAGTGCTAGGGGGTTGGGGGAGCTGTTTTTT.

This clone was counted at least ten times. The genes are TRBV30 and TRBJ1-1, with unresolved D. The CDR3 extends over 11 amino acids. CDR1 and CDR2 (germline): GTSNPN, SVGIG (reference sequence). The V end was cut by 7 bases, the J end by 1 base, with 7 bases between. CDR3 protein: CAFGGNTEAFF. For the CDR3, the DNA is TGTGCCTTCGGAGGGAACACTGAAGCTTTCTTT.

The chain employs TRBV5-6 and TRBJ1-3, with no clear D. V lost 0 bases and J 2 bases, leaving 6 bases between the germline ends. CDR1 SGHDT and CDR2 YYEEEE come from the germline V gene. This CDR3 has 14 amino acids. The chain's CDR3 is CASSLVIAGNTIYF. In nucleotides, the CDR3 is TGTGCCAGCAGCTTGGTAATCGCTGGAAACACCATATATTTT.

The genes are TRBV29-1 and TRBJ1-1; tentatively, D is TRBD1 (5 bases). V was trimmed by 1 base and J by 4 bases, leaving 16 bases between them. Germline CDR1 SQVTM, CDR2 ANQGSEA. This CDR3 is 15 amino acids long. CDR3 coding DNA: TGCAGCGTTGAAGTCCCGGCTTTGGGGGGCACTGAAGCTTTCTTT. As protein: CSVEVPALGGTEAFF.

This clone occurred once. The chain carries TRBV7-3 and TRBJ2-1; 7 bases align to TRBD2. V lost 4 bases, J lost 7 bases, and 4 bases stayed unmatched. The CDR3 sequence is 13 residues long. Germline V gives CDR1 SGHTA, CDR2 FQGTGA. DNA of the CDR3: TGTGCCAGCAGCTCACGGGGAGGGAATGAGCAGTTCTTC. This encodes CASSSRGGNEQFF.

In this sample, this clone turned up once. The chain recombines TRBV6-1 with TRBJ1-2; D not certain. With 2 bases removed from V and 6 bases from J, the gap between germline ends came to 22 bases. Germline-derived CDR1 and CDR2 are MNHNS and SASEGT. The CDR3 extends over 17 amino acids. CDR3 bases: TGTGCCAGCAGTGAAATGCGGGCGCGGCCGCCTCGGGATGGCTACACCTTC. It is translated as CASSEMRARPPRDGYTF.

The V and J genes are TRBV7-2 and TRBJ1-1, with a possible D match to TRBD1 (5 bases). CDR1 and CDR2 (germline): SGHTA, FQGNSA. The germline V and J ends were trimmed by 3 bases and 0 bases, with 20 bases remaining between them. The CDR3 spans 18 residues. The CDR3 sequence: CASSFIGGAGGMNTEAFF. As DNA, the CDR3 is TGTGCCAGCAGCTTCATAGGAGGGGCCGGTGGTATGAACACTGAAGCTTTCTTT. Supplemented by reference TRBV7-2 and TRBJ1-1, the full variable domain reads GAGVSQSPSNKVTEKGKDVELRCDPISGHTALYWYRQSLGQGLEFLIYFQGNSAPDKSGLPSDRFSAERTGGSVSTLTIQRTQQEDSAVYLCASSFIGGAGGMNTEAFFGQGTRLTVV.

This sequence joins TRBV29-1 and TRBJ2-3; the D gene is possibly TRBD1 (6 bases). Germline assignment: CDR1 SQVTM and CDR2 ANQGSEA. Trimming took off 7 bases at V and 2 bases at J, with 7 bases between the two ends. CDR3 length: 11 residues. In nucleotides, the CDR3 is TGCAGCGGGACAGTCACAGATACGCAGTATTTT. This encodes CSGTVTDTQYF.

The chain is built from TRBV2 and TRBJ1-3; D unresolved. V was cut by 10 bases and J by 2 bases, with 18 bases left in between. CDR3 length: 15 amino acids. Germline CDR1 and CDR2: SNHLY and FYNNEI. CDR3 residues: CATTWTESAGNTIYF. The CDR3 DNA follows: TGTGCCACCACCTGGACGGAGTCGGCTGGAAACACCATATATTTT.

The chain joins TRBV27 to TRBJ1-5; D call uncertain. CDR3 length: 13 amino acids. The V gene's germline CDR1 is MNHEY and CDR2 SMNVEV (reference sequence). V lost 3 bases and J 2 bases, leaving 5 bases between the germline ends. CDR3 DNA: TGTGCCAGCAGTTTCGGGGGCAATCAGCCCCAGCATTTT. Translating gives CASSFGGNQPQHF.

The chain uses TRBV6-5 and TRBJ1-2; D may be TRBD1 (6 bases). Trimming stripped 10 bases from V and 4 bases from J, with 19 bases between. The CDR3 runs to 14 residues. The germline V gene has CDR1 MNHEY and CDR2 SVGAGI. The CDR3 bases are TGTGCCACTCGAGGGGCAGGGGAGGTCTATGGCTACACCTTC. It is translated as CATRGAGEVYGYTF.

This chain connects TRBV27 to TRBJ2-3; D is perhaps TRBD2 (5 bases). Trimming left V 7 bases short and J 4 bases short, with 12 bases between. Germline loops: CDR1 MNHEY, CDR2 SMNVEV (reference sequence). The CDR3 loop spans 13 amino acids. The CDR3 bases are TGTGCCAGCATGCGAGGGTACGCAGATACGCAGTATTTT. Residues: CASMRGYADTQYF.

This clone appeared once. The J gene is TRBJ1-3, the V gene TRBV4-1; TRBD1 agrees at 7 bases. This CDR3 comprises 15 residues. Germline loops: CDR1 MGHRA, CDR2 YSYEKL. With V trimmed by 1 base and J by 4 bases, 4 bases remained unmatched. CDR3 nucleotides: TGCGCCAGCAGCCAAGCCTGGACAGGAGGAAACACCATATATTTT. Translating it yields CASSQAWTGGNTIYF.

This clone came up once. The chain employs TRBV30 and TRBJ1-1, with TRBD1 matching over 7 bases. The CDR3 has 13 amino acids. Looked up from germline, CDR1 is GTSNPN and CDR2 is SVGIG (reference sequence). V was clipped by 3 bases and J by 3 bases; unmatched bases: 4. Written as DNA, the CDR3 is TGTGCCTGGAGCCAGGGGGGGGACACTGAAGCTTTCTTT. Encoded protein: CAWSQGGDTEAFF.

The chain recombines TRBV30 with TRBJ2-3; no clear D. Per germline, CDR1 GTSNPN and CDR2 SVGIG (reference sequence). V was pared by 0 bases and J by 4 bases, with 8 bases between. CDR3 size: 13 residues. CDR3 coding DNA: TGTGCCTGGAGTGTTCTTTCCCCAGATACGCAGTATTTT. Protein sequence: CAWSVLSPDTQYF. Filled out from reference TRBV30 and TRBJ2-3, the complete variable domain reads SQTIHQWPATLVQPVGSPLSLECTVEGTSNPNLYWYRQAAGRGLQLLFYSVGIGQISSEVPQNLSASRPQDRQFILSSKKLLLSDSGFYLCAWSVLSPDTQYFGPGTRLTVL.

This sequence joins TRBV6-5 and TRBJ1-4, with a weak D call TRBD1 (6 bases). Germline loops: CDR1 MNHEY, CDR2 SVGAGI. The V and J ends lost 4 bases and 9 bases respectively, with 12 bases between them. The CDR3 sequence is 13 residues long. The CDR3 DNA reads as TGTGCCAGCAGTTTCGAGGGGGGGCAAAAACTGTTTTTT. Its protein product is CASSFEGGQKLFF.

This chain joins TRBV2 and TRBJ2-3; D remains unclear. The CDR3 extends over 12 amino acids. Germline CDR1 is SNHLY and CDR2 is FYNNEI. The V end lost 5 bases, the J end lost 3 bases, and 6 bases lay between the germline ends. CDR3 DNA: TGTGCCAGCAGTCCCTGGACAGATACGCAGTATTTT. Protein: CASSPWTDTQYF.

The chain is built from TRBV6-1 and TRBJ2-7; 9 bases fit TRBD1. This CDR3 region has 14 residues. V dropped 3 bases and J dropped 4; count of bases not matched to a gene: 4. The germline V gene encodes CDR1 MNHNS and CDR2 SASEGT. The CDR3 DNA reads TGTGCCAGCAGTGACTCCGGGACAGGGTACGAGCAGTACTTC. This encodes CASSDSGTGYEQYF.

The chain couples TRBV11-2 to TRBJ2-5; D uncertain. Germline assignment: CDR1 SGHAT and CDR2 FQNNGV. The CDR3 is made up of 13 amino acids. V was shortened by 2 bases and J by 5 bases, with 9 bases between the two germline ends. The CDR3 loop reads CASSLSMQETQYF. The CDR3 DNA is TGTGCCAGCAGCTTATCCATGCAGGAGACCCAGTACTTC. The full variable domain, with the rest looked up from reference TRBV11-2 and TRBJ2-5, is EAGVAQSPRYKIIEKRQSVAFWCNPISGHATLYWYQQILGQGPKLLIQFQNNGVVDDSQLPKDRFSAERLKGVDSTLKIQPAKLEDSAVYLCASSLSMQETQYFGPGTRLLVL.

V gene TRBV7-8 combines with J gene TRBJ2-6; unclear D gene. The CDR3 is 17 residues long. Germline V lookup: CDR1 SGHVS, CDR2 FQNEAQ. V was shortened by 5 bases and J by 5 bases, with 19 bases between the two germline ends. The CDR3 DNA reads TGTGCCAGCAGCAATGGTTACCCACAAAGTCGGGCCAACGTCCTGACTTTC. This codes for CASSNGYPQSRANVLTF. Drawing the rest from reference TRBV7-8 and TRBJ2-6, the complete variable domain is GAGVSQSPRYKVAKRGQDVALRCDPISGHVSLFWYQQALGQGPEFLTYFQNEAQLDKSGLPSDRFFAERPEGSVSTLKIQRTQQEDSAVYLCASSNGYPQSRANVLTFGAGSRLTVL.

J is TRBJ2-3 and V is TRBV25-1, with a tentative D call TRBD2 (6 bases). The V and J ends lost 1 base and 2 bases respectively, with 10 bases between them. CDR1 is MGHDK and CDR2 is SYGVNS in the germline V gene. This CDR3 comprises 15 residues. The DNA of the CDR3 is TGTGCCAGCAGTGAATGGAGCGGGCACACAGATACGCAGTATTTT. This codes for CASSEWSGHTDTQYF.